These 24 T cell receptor beta chains originate from one sample sequenced in a study of T cell clones after liver transplantation. The method was immunoSEQ multiplex PCR; TCRdb's version includes in-frame clones alone and lacks a portion of them. The table records around 20,000 clones, about 87% of them present only once. The source material was CD8+ T cells from blood, sampled before liver transplant. Source of these receptors: a human donor who received a liver transplant.

This chain joins TRBV6-1 and TRBJ2-7; 7 bases match TRBD1. The CDR3 is 15 residues long. The trim removed 3 bases at V and 2 bases at J, leaving 7 bases unmatched. Germline V gene sequence: CDR1 MNHNS, CDR2 SASEGT. CDR3 sequence: CASSEYGTEAYEQYF. CDR3 DNA: TGTGCCAGCAGTGAGTATGGGACAGAAGCCTACGAGCAGTACTTC.

This chain uses TRBV7-9 with TRBJ2-3; no definite D call. Trimming left V 4 bases short and J 2 bases short, with 7 bases between. Germline CDR1 reads SEHNR; CDR2 reads FQNEAQ (reference sequence). There are 13 residues in the CDR3. The CDR3 sequence is CASSSPATDTQYF. For the CDR3, the DNA is TGTGCCAGCAGCTCCCCTGCCACAGATACGCAGTATTTT.

The chain links TRBV6-5 to TRBJ2-1, with 8 bases matching TRBD2. The ends lost 6 bases at V and 4 bases at J; junction bases unmatched: 8. This CDR3 spans 15 amino acids. Germline V lookup: CDR1 MNHEY, CDR2 SVGAGI. The CDR3: CASSPTSGQYNEQFF. CDR3 DNA: TGTGCCAGCAGCCCTACTAGCGGACAATACAATGAGCAGTTCTTC.

On this clone: The germline gene is not matched at one end of the junction; a read error may be the cause. The chain couples TRBV6-1 to TRBJ2-1; D call uncertain. The CDR3 spans 9 residues. CDR1 MNHNS and CDR2 SASEGT come from the germline V gene. CDR3 in amino acids: CASSASSVF. CDR3 DNA sequence: TGTGCCAGCAGTGCCAGCTCAGTCTTC.

V usage is TRBV9 and J usage is TRBJ2-1, with TRBD2 identical over 14 bases. V shed 3 bases and J 8 bases; nucleotides not matched to a gene: 4. The CDR3 contains 15 residues. Germline lookup yields CDR1 SGDLS and CDR2 YYNGEE. The CDR3 region has the DNA TGTGCCAGCAGCGCGGGACTAGCGGGAGATCATGAGCAGTTCTTC. Encoded protein: CASSAGLAGDHEQFF.

J is TRBJ2-7 and V is TRBV5-6; no firm D call. The germline gives CDR1 SGHDT, CDR2 YYEEEE. V was pared by 1 base and J by 0 bases, with 8 bases between. The CDR3 runs 14 residues. The CDR3 loop is CASSLLASSYEQYF. In DNA, the CDR3 is TGTGCCAGCAGCTTGCTGGCGTCCTCCTACGAGCAGTACTTC.

This sequence joins TRBV19 and TRBJ2-7; weak D call: TRBD2 (6 bases). The V and J ends lost 3 bases and 4 bases respectively, with 16 bases between them. Germline CDR1 LNHDA, CDR2 SQIVND (reference sequence). The CDR3 length is 15 residues. In DNA form, the CDR3 reads TGTGCCAGTAGTATGTCGCTAGCTGGGAGGTACGAGCAGTACTTC. Translated: CASSMSLAGRYEQYF. The complete variable domain, with remaining parts taken from reference TRBV19 and TRBJ2-7, reads DGGITQSPKYLFRKEGQNVTLSCEQNLNHDAMYWYRQDPGQGLRLIYYSQIVNDFQKGDIAEGYSVSREKKESFPLTVTSAQKNPTAFYLCASSMSLAGRYEQYFGPGTRLTVT.

The genes are TRBV4-1 and TRBJ1-1; the D is unclear. CDR3 size: 12 residues. Trimming cost V 1 base and J 11 bases, with 11 bases left between them. The V gene's germline CDR1 is MGHRA and CDR2 YSYEKL. The DNA for the CDR3 is TGCGCCAGCAGCCAAGGACCGAGTGAGGCTTTCTTT. Protein sequence: CASSQGPSEAFF.

The rearrangement uses TRBV25-1 and TRBJ1-2; TRBD1 matches at 8 bases. CDR1 is MGHDK, CDR2 SYGVNS, per germline. V shed 8 bases and J 5 bases; nucleotides not matched to a gene: 10. The CDR3 has 14 amino acids. The DNA of the CDR3 is TGTGCCAGCCTCCTCAGGGGGCCCTTGTATGGCTACACCTTC. Translated: CASLLRGPLYGYTF.

This chain uses TRBV5-6 with TRBJ2-1; TRBD1 matches at 8 bases. V dropped 1 base and J dropped 7; count of bases not matched to a gene: 13. The germline V gene has CDR1 SGHDT and CDR2 YYEEEE. This CDR3 is built from 17 residues. CDR3 in amino acids: CASSLWVADRARNEQFF. The CDR3, as DNA: TGTGCCAGCAGCTTGTGGGTAGCGGACAGGGCTCGGAATGAGCAGTTCTTC.

The CDR3 sequence is CASLKQNMNTEAFF. The CDR3 region has the DNA TGTGCCAGCCTCAAACAAAATATGAACACTGAAGCTTTCTTT. The genes are TRBV28 and TRBJ1-1; D is unclear. The CDR3 has 14 residues. CDR1 MDHEN and CDR2 SYDVKM come from the germline V gene. V lost 8 bases, J lost 0 bases, and 13 bases lay in between.

This chain uses TRBV7-6 with TRBJ2-7; D tentatively reads TRBD1 or TRBD2 (5 bases each). This CDR3 has 13 amino acids. The germline V and J ends were trimmed by 1 base and 4 bases, with 8 bases remaining between them. Germline loops: CDR1 SGHVS, CDR2 FNYEAQ. CDR3 coding DNA: TGTGCCAGCAGCTTAGGGGGGATGTACGAGCAGTACTTC. Its translation is CASSLGGMYEQYF.

The rearrangement links TRBV18 to TRBJ2-1, with 10 bases aligning to TRBD2. V shed 6 bases and J 5 bases; nucleotides not matched to a gene: 4. Germline V gives CDR1 KGHSH, CDR2 LQKENI. The CDR3 length is 14 residues. The CDR3 spells CASSPTSGNNEQFF. The CDR3 bases are TGTGCCAGCTCCCCCACTAGCGGGAACAATGAGCAGTTCTTC.

The chain uses TRBV11-1 and TRBJ2-1; D not certain. Germline CDR1 reads SGHAT; CDR2 reads FQDESV (reference sequence). The CDR3 loop spans 12 amino acids. The V gene lost 1 base and the J gene lost 7 bases, with 5 bases spanning the gap. The CDR3 region is CASSLVGNEQFF. The CDR3 region has the DNA TGTGCCAGCAGCTTAGTCGGGAATGAGCAGTTCTTC.

V gene TRBV11-2 combines with J gene TRBJ2-4; TRBD2 might be the D (5 bases). From germline, CDR1 is SGHAT and CDR2 FQNNGV. V lost 1 base and J lost 1, with 17 bases in between. The CDR3 consists of 18 residues. CDR3 in DNA: TGTGCCAGCAGCTTAGGAATCCCGGGATGGGGTGCCAAAAACATTCAGTACTTC. It translates to CASSLGIPGWGAKNIQYF.

The chain combines TRBV19 with TRBJ2-7, with unresolved D. Trimming left V 5 bases short and J 3 bases short, with 11 bases between. The CDR3 covers 13 residues. CDR1 is LNHDA and CDR2 is SQIVND in the germline V gene (reference sequence). CDR3 sequence (DNA): TGTGCCAGTAGTTCGAGCCTTCACTACGAGCAGTACTTC. Its protein is CASSSSLHYEQYF.

The V gene is TRBV7-8, the J gene TRBJ2-1; the match to TRBD1 covers 7 bases. This CDR3 region has 19 residues. With 4 bases clipped from V and 1 base from J, the junction kept 16 bases outside the gene matches. Germline loops: CDR1 SGHVS, CDR2 FQNEAQ. CDR3 DNA sequence: TGTGCCAGCAGCTACCCCGCCCCCCCAGGGGGTCGGTCCTACAATGAGCAGTTCTTC. Residues: CASSYPAPPGGRSYNEQFF.

The chain joins TRBV9 to TRBJ2-2; D remains unclear. V lost 1 base and J 5 bases, leaving 6 bases between the germline ends. Germline V lookup: CDR1 SGDLS, CDR2 YYNGEE. This CDR3 has 13 residues. CDR3 loop: CASSVKGTGELFF. CDR3 DNA: TGTGCCAGCAGCGTAAAGGGAACCGGGGAGCTGTTTTTT. The full variable domain, completed using reference TRBV9 and TRBJ2-2, is DSGVTQTPKHLITATGQRVTLRCSPRSGDLSVYWYQQSLDQGLQFLIQYYNGEERAKGNILERFSAQQFPDLHSELNLSSLELGDSALYFCASSVKGTGELFFGEGSRLTVL.

J is TRBJ2-1 and V is TRBV7-3, with 10 positions matching TRBD2. Per the germline V gene, CDR1 is SGHTA and CDR2 is FQGTGA. CDR3 length: 15 amino acids. The V and J ends lost 2 bases and 6 bases, in that order; junction bases with no gene match: 4. Here the CDR3 DNA reads TGTGCCAGCAGCTTACTACTAGCGGGAACCAATGAGCAGTTCTTC. Translated: CASSLLLAGTNEQFF.

The rearrangement uses TRBV7-2 and TRBJ1-5, with a tentative D call TRBD1 (6 bases). Per germline, CDR1 SGHTA and CDR2 FQGNSA. The ends were cut back, 5 bases at V and 7 bases at J, with 9 bases in the middle. The CDR3 loop spans 12 amino acids. The DNA of the CDR3 is TGTGCCAGCAGCCTCCAGGGGCAGCCCCAGCATTTT. This translates into CASSLQGQPQHF.

V and J are TRBV14 and TRBJ2-4; 7 positions match TRBD1. V dropped 4 bases and J dropped 0; count of bases not matched to a gene: 9. Germline V gene sequence: CDR1 SGHDN, CDR2 FVKESK. This CDR3 is built from 17 residues. The CDR3 DNA reads TGTGCCAGCAGCCTTTCACAGGGGCATACAGCCAAAAACATTCAGTACTTC. Its translation: CASSLSQGHTAKNIQYF.

The chain couples TRBV4-1 to TRBJ1-2; D perhaps matches TRBD1 (6 bases). The CDR3 is made up of 15 amino acids. V was clipped by 4 bases and J by 4 bases, with 16 bases between them. The germline V gene encodes CDR1 MGHRA and CDR2 YSYEKL. CDR3: CASSPDGGARYGYTF. The CDR3 DNA follows: TGCGCCAGCAGCCCAGACGGGGGGGCCCGCTATGGCTACACCTTC.

The V gene is TRBV11-2, the J gene TRBJ2-7; TRBD1 is a possible D gene (5 bases). Per the germline V gene, CDR1 is SGHAT and CDR2 is FQNNGV. The CDR3 is made up of 12 amino acids. Trimming pared 2 bases from V and 3 bases from J, leaving 5 bases between. The CDR3 loop is CASSLRGYEQYF. The DNA for the CDR3 is TGTGCCAGCAGCTTAAGGGGCTACGAGCAGTACTTC.

The rearrangement uses TRBV27 and TRBJ2-7, with TRBD1 matching over 7 bases. V lost 5 bases, J lost 0 bases, and 4 bases stayed unmatched. The CDR3 runs 14 residues. Germline V lookup: CDR1 MNHEY, CDR2 SMNVEV (reference sequence). The CDR3 DNA is TGTGCCAGCAGTCCTACAGGGGCCTCCTACGAGCAGTACTTC. The encoded protein is CASSPTGASYEQYF.